The rows below give T cell receptor beta chains drawn from one sample of a study of blood T cell repertoires in COVID-19. Produced via immunoSEQ multiplex PCR; TCRdb's table is partial and in-frame only. The sample gives 400,000 to 450,000 clones, 70% to 90% of which show up once; about 12% is in the top ten. Sequencing input: peripheral blood. The origin of the receptors is a woman aged 45 to 65 with COVID-19, enrolled during active disease. CDR3s include the opening cysteine and the closing phenylalanine or tryptophan. A D gene is named only where the DNA matches it firmly. The size of a clone is reported for some rows only, either as once, few or many, or as a class for expanded clones.

>TRBJ2-7|-|TRBV11-2|-
CASSREVSYEQYF
TGTGCCAGCAGCCGAGAGGTATCCTACGAGCAGTACTTC
>TRBJ1-2|-|TRBV18|-
CASSPPGNSLRDGYTF
TGTGCCAGCTCACCACCTGGGAACAGCCTGAGGGATGGCTACACCTTC
>TRBJ1-1|-|TRBV18|-
CASSPLPSAGNTEAFF
TGTGCCAGCTCACCACTCCCCAGTGCGGGGAACACTGAAGCTTTCTTT
>TRBJ1-5|-|TRBV28|-
CASSFRVGSPNNQPQHF
TGTGCCAGCAGTTTTAGGGTCGGGAGTCCTAACAATCAGCCCCAGCATTTT
>TRBJ2-3|-|TRBV4-2|-
CASSQVSQFGGDTQYF
TGTGCCAGCAGCCAAGTATCGCAGTTTGGGGGGGATACGCAGTATTTT
>TRBJ1-2|TRBD1|TRBV30|once
CASGQGAPVLYGYTF
TGTGCCTCTGGACAGGGGGCGCCGGTTCTTTATGGCTACACCTTC
>TRBJ1-1|TRBD1|TRBV2|once
CASSALRTGEGEAFF
TGTGCCAGCAGTGCTCTGCGGACAGGGGAGGGAGAAGCTTTCTTT
>TRBJ2-5|TRBD2|TRBV9|-
CASSVAQAGAQYF
TGTGCCAGCAGCGTAGCTCAAGCGGGGGCGCAGTACTTC
>TRBJ2-7|TRBD2|TRBV9|once
CASSAGTSGTEQYF
TGTGCCAGCAGCGCCGGGACTAGCGGGACCGAGCAGTACTTC
>TRBJ1-2|-|TRBV19|-
CASSPGFPGGYTF
TGTGCCAGTAGTCCCGGGTTCCCGGGGGGCTACACCTTC
>TRBJ1-4|TRBD1|TRBV6-6|-
CASSPTGVGLFF
TGTGCCAGCAGTCCTACAGGGGTCGGACTGTTTTTT
>TRBJ1-6|-|TRBV2|-
CASSIGPGYNSPLHF
TGTGCCAGCAGCATTGGTCCAGGCTATAATTCACCCCTCCACTTT
>TRBJ1-4|-|TRBV29-1|-
CSGGQWGEKLFF
TGCAGCGGCGGGCAGTGGGGTGAAAAACTGTTTTTT
>TRBJ2-3|-|TRBV7-6|-
CASSLGGGAITDTQYF
TGTGCCAGCAGCTTAGGAGGAGGGGCCATTACAGATACGCAGTATTTT
>TRBJ1-2|TRBD1|TRBV9|-
CASSPEGGWVDGYTF
TGTGCCAGCAGCCCAGAAGGGGGCTGGGTCGATGGCTACACCTTC
>TRBJ2-6|TRBD1|TRBV19|once
CASSILGTGLAGANVLTF
TGTGCCAGTAGTATCCTCGGGACAGGGTTAGCTGGGGCCAACGTCCTGACTTTC
>TRBJ1-1|-|TRBV7-8|once
CASSKYGGINTEAFF
TGTGCCAGCAGCAAATACGGCGGAATCAACACTGAAGCTTTCTTT
>TRBJ1-4|-|TRBV18|-
CASSPRTARNEKLFF
TGTGCCAGCTCACCACGGACAGCACGAAATGAAAAACTGTTTTTT
>TRBJ1-1|-|TRBV12-3/TRBV12-4|once
CASSLDRYTEAFF
TGTGCCAGCAGCCTCGACAGGTACACTGAAGCTTTCTTT
>TRBJ1-3|TRBD1|TRBV3-1/TRBV3-2|-
CASSQEGQGNTGNTIYF
TGTGCCAGCAGCCAAGAGGGACAGGGGAACACTGGAAACACCATATATTTT
>TRBJ2-5|-|TRBV11-2|-
CASSQGNQETQYF
TGTGCCAGCAGCCAGGGGAACCAAGAGACCCAGTACTTC
>TRBJ1-1|-|TRBV12-3/TRBV12-4|-
CASSSAGNTEAFF
TGTGCCAGCAGTTCCGCAGGGAACACTGAAGCTTTCTTT
>TRBJ1-3|-|TRBV6-5|-
CASSYSRSSGNTIYF
TGTGCCAGCAGTTACTCTAGGAGCTCTGGAAACACCATATATTTT
>TRBJ2-7|TRBD1|TRBV7-3|-
CASSVTTGVGEQYF
TGTGCCAGCAGCGTCACCACAGGGGTCGGCGAGCAGTACTTC
>TRBJ1-6|-|TRBV19|-
CASSIPTSSSYNSPLHF
TGTGCCAGTAGTATCCCCACATCTAGCTCCTATAATTCACCCCTCCACTTT
>TRBJ1-4|-|TRBV15|many
CATNHGLATNEKLFF
TGTGCCACCAACCATGGACTCGCAACTAATGAAAAACTGTTTTTT
>TRBJ1-1|-|TRBV3-1/TRBV3-2|-
CASSLWRGNTEAFF
TGTGCCAGCAGCCTTTGGCGGGGAAACACTGAAGCTTTCTTT
>TRBJ1-2|-|TRBV6-1|once
CASSESAWRGYTF
TGTGCCAGCAGTGAATCGGCTTGGAGGGGCTACACCTTC
>TRBJ2-3|-|TRBV30|-
CAWSVGTNTDTQYF
TGTGCCTGGAGTGTAGGTACTAACACAGATACGCAGTATTTT
>TRBJ2-1|-|TRBV18|-
CASSRDGGAEQFF
TGTGCCAGCTCACGTGATGGGGGGGCTGAGCAGTTCTTC
>TRBJ2-6|-|TRBV27|-
CASTDNSGANVLTF
TGTGCCAGCACCGACAACTCTGGGGCCAACGTCCTGACTTTC
>TRBJ2-5|TRBD2|TRBV27|once
CASSLSGWGGETQYF
TGTGCCAGCAGTTTATCAGGGTGGGGAGGGGAGACCCAGTACTTC
>TRBJ2-3|-|TRBV12-3/TRBV12-4|-
CASSLRGTQYF
TGTGCCAGCAGTTTGCGGGGTACGCAGTATTTT
>TRBJ2-2|-|TRBV2|-
CASRGLYTGELFF
TGTGCCAGCAGGGGACTTTACACCGGGGAGCTGTTTTTT
>TRBJ1-5|TRBD1|TRBV19|-
CASSGRGLYSNQPQHF
TGTGCCAGTAGTGGCAGGGGGCTCTATAGCAATCAGCCCCAGCATTTT
>TRBJ1-6|-|TRBV24-1|once
CATSSGRGDSPLHF
TGTGCCACCTCCTCTGGCAGGGGAGATTCACCCCTCCACTTT
>TRBJ1-2|-|TRBV5-4|-
CASSLGGAYGYTF
TGTGCCAGCAGCTTGGGGGGAGCCTATGGCTACACCTTC
>TRBJ2-1|-|TRBV7-3|-
CASSLITGTPPYNEQFF
TGTGCCAGCAGCTTAATAACCGGGACTCCACCCTACAATGAGCAGTTCTTC
>TRBJ2-5|-|TRBV19|-
CASSRVRKPETQYF
TGTGCCAGTAGTAGGGTCAGGAAGCCAGAGACCCAGTACTTC
>TRBJ1-4|TRBD1|TRBV15|-
CATSREGTENEKLFF
TGTGCCACCAGCAGAGAAGGGACAGAGAATGAAAAACTGTTTTTT
>TRBJ1-5|-|TRBV10-3|-
CASPGWPQHF
TGTGCCTCCCCCGGTTGGCCCCAGCATTTT
>TRBJ2-1|TRBD2|TRBV5-4|-
CASSFTSGVYNEQFF
TGTGCCAGCAGCTTTACTAGCGGCGTCTACAATGAGCAGTTCTTC
>TRBJ2-1|-|TRBV11-3|-
CASSLEGGSYNEQFF
TGTGCCAGCAGCTTAGAGGGGGGCTCCTACAATGAGCAGTTCTTC
>TRBJ2-2|TRBD2|TRBV4-1|-
CASSQDSGLAGGRNTGELFF
TGCGCCAGCAGCCAAGATTCGGGACTAGCGGGGGGGCGTAACACCGGGGAGCTGTTTTTT
>TRBJ2-3|-|TRBV28|-
CASSTQIAGDTQYF
TGTGCCAGCAGCACCCAAATAGCAGGGGATACGCAGTATTTT
>TRBJ1-2|TRBD1|TRBV11-2|-
CASSHGQAQGYTF
TGTGCCAGCAGCCATGGACAGGCGCAGGGCTACACCTTC
>TRBJ1-1|-|TRBV12-3/TRBV12-4|once
CASSLVVNTEAFF
TGTGCCAGCAGTTTAGTAGTGAACACTGAAGCTTTCTTT